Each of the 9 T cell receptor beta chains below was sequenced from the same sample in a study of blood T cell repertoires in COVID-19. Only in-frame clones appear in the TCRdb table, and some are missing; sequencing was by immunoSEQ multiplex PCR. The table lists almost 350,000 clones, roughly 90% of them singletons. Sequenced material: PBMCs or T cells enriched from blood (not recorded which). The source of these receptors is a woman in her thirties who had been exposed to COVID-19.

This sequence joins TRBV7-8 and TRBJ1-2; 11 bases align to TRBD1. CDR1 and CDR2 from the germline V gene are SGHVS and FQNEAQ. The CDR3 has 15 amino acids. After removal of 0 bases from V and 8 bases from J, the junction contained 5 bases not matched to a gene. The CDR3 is CASSLAGTGGAGYTF. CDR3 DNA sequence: TGTGCCAGCAGCTTAGCCGGGACAGGGGGTGCAGGCTACACCTTC.

DNA of the CDR3: TGTGCCAGTAGTATAGGCGGGGTCGGTCTTTTCGGGGAGCTGTTTTTT. Translated: CASSIGGVGLFGELFF. The rearrangement joins TRBV19 to TRBJ2-2, with D tentatively TRBD2 (6 bases). Germline CDR1 LNHDA, CDR2 SQIVND (reference sequence). V was pared by 1 base and J by 7 bases, with 16 bases between. CDR3 length: 16 residues.

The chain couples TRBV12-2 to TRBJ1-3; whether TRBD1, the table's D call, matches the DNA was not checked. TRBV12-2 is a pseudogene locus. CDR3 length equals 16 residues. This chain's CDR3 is CASRLEVDSSGNTIYF. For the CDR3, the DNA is TGTGCAAGTCGCTTAGAGGTGGACAGCTCTGGAAACACCATATATTTT.

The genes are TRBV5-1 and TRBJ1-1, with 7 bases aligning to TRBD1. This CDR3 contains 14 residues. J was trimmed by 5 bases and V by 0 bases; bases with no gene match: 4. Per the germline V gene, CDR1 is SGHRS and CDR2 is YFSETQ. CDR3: CASSLGQGRTEAFF. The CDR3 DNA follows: TGCGCCAGCAGCTTGGGACAGGGTCGTACTGAAGCTTTCTTT.

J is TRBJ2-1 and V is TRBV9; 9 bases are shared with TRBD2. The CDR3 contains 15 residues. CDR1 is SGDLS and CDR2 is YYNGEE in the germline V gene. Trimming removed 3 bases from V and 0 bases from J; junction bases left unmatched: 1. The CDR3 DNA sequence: TGTGCCAGCAGCGGTAGCGGGAGCTCCTACAATGAGCAGTTCTTC. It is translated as CASSGSGSSYNEQFF.

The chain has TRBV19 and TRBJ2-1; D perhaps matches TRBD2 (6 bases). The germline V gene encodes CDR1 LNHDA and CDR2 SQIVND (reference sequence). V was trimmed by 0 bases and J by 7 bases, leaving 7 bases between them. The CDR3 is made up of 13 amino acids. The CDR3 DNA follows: TGTGCCAGTAGTATAGATCGGGGGAATGAGCAGTTCTTC. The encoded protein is CASSIDRGNEQFF.

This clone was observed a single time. CDR3 residues: CASSLNWNTEAFF. CDR3 in DNA: TGTGCCAGCAGCTTAAACTGGAACACTGAAGCTTTCTTT. The rearrangement uses TRBV7-3 and TRBJ1-1, with D uncertain. The CDR3 contains 13 residues. The germline CDR1 and CDR2 sequences are SGHTA and FQGTGA. The V end lost 1 base, the J end lost 1 base, and 4 bases lay between the germline ends.

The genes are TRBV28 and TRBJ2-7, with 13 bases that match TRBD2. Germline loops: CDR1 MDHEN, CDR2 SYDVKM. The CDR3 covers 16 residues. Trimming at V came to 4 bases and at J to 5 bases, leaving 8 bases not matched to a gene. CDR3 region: CASSSWTSGSFNEQYF. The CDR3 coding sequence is TGTGCCAGCAGTTCCTGGACTAGCGGGAGTTTCAACGAGCAGTACTTC.

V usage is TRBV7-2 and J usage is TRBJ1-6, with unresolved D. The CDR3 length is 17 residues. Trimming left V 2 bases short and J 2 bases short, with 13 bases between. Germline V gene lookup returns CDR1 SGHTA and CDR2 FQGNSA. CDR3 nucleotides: TGTGCCAGCAGCTTAATGCCGAGGGTGACCTATAATTCACCCCTCCACTTT. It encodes CASSLMPRVTYNSPLHF. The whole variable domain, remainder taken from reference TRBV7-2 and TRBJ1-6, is GAGVSQSPSNKVTEKGKDVELRCDPISGHTALYWYRQSLGQGLEFLIYFQGNSAPDKSGLPSDRFSAERTGGSVSTLTIQRTQQEDSAVYLCASSLMPRVTYNSPLHFGNGTRLTVT.